This TCR beta chain was sequenced for a study of cytomegalovirus exposure and HLA in healthy donors. Study-level results: Later on, analysis showed that most CMV-associated TCR beta chains appeared to be HLA-restricted.

The V end was cut by 6 bases, the J end by 5 bases, with 14 bases between. The CDR3 covers 15 residues. Germline assignment: CDR1 SNHLY and CDR2 FYNNEI. A word on this clone: Its specificity is unknown.

Both 60 Vbeta primers and 13 Jbeta primers went into the PCR. Profiled with immunoSEQ multiplex PCR; TCRdb holds only in-frame clones, not every one. The table includes 100,000 to 150,000 clones, around 80% detected once. While unrecorded immune exposures were likely, the donors were nominally healthy when sampled. J is TRBJ1-6 and V is TRBV2; possible D gene TRBD1, 5 bases. The sequencing input was PBMCs. The clonotype was recovered from a woman aged 25 to 39 in good health and CMV-seronegative. The CDR3 nucleotides are TGTGCCAGCAGGCTGGGGCGGATCCATAATTCACCCCTCCACTTT. This codes for CASRLGRIHNSPLHF. The full variable domain, its missing parts supplied by reference TRBV2 and TRBJ1-6, is EPEVTQTPSHQVTQMGQEVILRCVPISNHLYFYWYRQILGQKVEFLVSFYNNEISEKSEIFDDQFSVERPDGSNFTLKIRSTKLEDSAMYFCASRLGRIHNSPLHFGNGTRLTVT.